The subject of this entry is one T cell receptor beta chain. No antigen is known for it. Per-base qualities were not stored, and no clone one base away is much larger. The data were taken from a study of shared clonotypes between healthy human individuals (dated by TCRdb to the early 2020s). Regarding the complete study: The cohort comprised two women and three men aged 18 to 49 years. Different laboratories and diverse techniques were used to prepare libraries and sequence TCR repertoires, to increase sequencing depth and limit assay-specific biases. To estimate repertoire size and how much clonotypes are shared between individuals, the study performed deep sequencing of blood TCR repertoires from a handful of healthy adults. For each donor, CD4 naive and CD4 memory were each run on three plates, CD8 naive on two plates, and CD8 memory on one plate. Each donor's leukapheresis produced roughly between roughly 0.9 and 9 billion PBMCs.

The germline V gene gives CDR1 as MDHEN and CDR2 as SYDVKM. From V the trimming removes 5 bases and from J it removes 4 bases, while the gene matches leave 8 bases of the junction unaccounted for. Including cysteine and phenylalanine, the CDR3 has 15 amino acids. Only the CDR3 region is kept as DNA, spanning 45 bases read in frame from base 1. The paper as a whole reports these results and caveats: Across a few donors, around 5% of naive CD4, around 3.5% of naive CD8, under 2.5% of memory CD4, and approximately 0.4% of memory CD8 clonotypes were shared. Sampling was restricted to blood, and TCR repertoires in tissue are likely to differ from TCR repertoires in blood. Even with the large sequencing depth, rarefaction of the sorted-subset datasets indicated that sequencing was incomplete. Clonotypes shared by all four sorted-subset donors showed higher generation probabilities than non-shared clonotypes. Estimated clonotype richness was generally larger for naive than for memory subsets. Based on pairwise subsampling, the degree of clonotype sharing among donors was expected to be affected by sequencing depth. The small number of donors limited the genetic and exposure-history diversity represented.

Using the deep immunoSEQ assay, multiplex PCR amplified TCR CDR3 regions from genomic DNA. Genomic DNA extracted from each cell subset was distributed evenly over all wells of several immunoSEQ 96-well plates, and each plate served as one replicate. For sorted subsets, each replicate PCR was loaded with 200 ng genomic DNA, equivalent to about 33,000 T cell genomes. The purified libraries were quantified using a Qubit 3.0 fluorometer, sized with a Bioanalyzer 2100, and then quantified again using the KAPA Library Quantification kit. Every immunoSEQ 96-well plate was sequenced on a dedicated single-read 150-cycle Illumina NextSeq 550 flow cell. The study's processing was this. The immunoSEQ output contained only junctional sequences without quality scores, so filtering could not match that applied to full-length reads. Sequences were annotated with PyIR, a Python wrapper for IgBLAST v1.9, and V/J genes and CDR3 were assigned using IMGT germline references. Reads were filtered out if the reads had weak V/J assignments (E-value above 1e-6), no CDR3, stop codons, out-of-frame junctions, or ambiguous translated residues. V3J clonotypes were defined as sequences sharing the same inferred V gene, J gene, and CDR3 amino acid sequence. The percentage overlap between two repertoires was calculated by dividing the number of shared unique clonotypes by the size of the smaller repertoire. Richness of each repertoire was evaluated using RTK rarefaction, the Chao1 estimator, and Recon v2.1 estimates of unobserved clonotypes. Generation probabilities for all TCRbeta clonotypes obtained by the gDNA method from a handful of donors were computed using OLGA. In TCRdb, the immuneACCESS table is reduced to in-frame sequences with V and J assigned. These tables do not hold every clone; where another copy was compared, an unresolved V gene accounts for under half, and the others remain unexplained. For V, J and clone size, that table is used; D and trimming come from the DNA. The sample has roughly 530,000 clones on record, 90% to 97% of them singletons. Of the sample, 0.06% is held by the ten largest clones.

Healthy HIV-negative adults with no recently reported acute infections or vaccinations were included as donors. Only Caucasian adults living in Nashville, Tennessee, USA were represented among the donors. CD4+ T cells were enriched through magnetic negative selection, after which naive cells were positively selected on CD45RA and the remaining negative fraction served as the memory subset. Blood was obtained by leukapheresis, after which PBMCs were separated by Ficoll-Histopaque density gradient centrifugation and cryopreserved in liquid nitrogen vapor phase. Analytical flow cytometry was used to check the purity and quantity of each magnetically sorted T cell population. Each sorted fraction had its genomic DNA isolated and then quantified by UV absorbance on a Nanodrop 2000c.

What was sequenced was naive CD4+ T cells sorted from blood. The cell subset or site label of this sample denotes: CD45RA+ positively selected. The rearranged chain carries TRBV28 and TRBJ2-7, and 10 bases in between align with TRBD2. The TCR sequence derives from a woman in her 30s in good health. This receptor has the CDR3 CASSAPGLAIYEQYF. The sequenced DNA is TGTGCCAGCAGTGCTCCGGGACTAGCGATATACGAGCAGTACTTC.